This T cell receptor (beta chain) is drawn from a study of T-cell reconstitution after alpha-beta-depleted transplantation in children. For TCRbeta, the library was prepared with unique molecular identifiers. Using its own MiXCR run on the PCR reads, TCRdb lists one record per CDR3 protein. This table has roughly 70,000 distinct CDR3 sequences, over 4.5% appearing once. This clonotype was observed many times. Its specificity is unknown. Study-wide findings and caveats: Several hundred expanded graft clones reportedly gave rise to the alpha-beta T cells present about two months after transplant. Some patients' high day-60 TCRbeta diversity was traced to surviving recipient T cells and thymic progenitors. At one year after transplant, newly produced T cells mostly accounted for T-cell counts and diversity.

This clonotype was obtained from a boy under two years old who had a stem cell transplant for acute myeloid leukemia, so the T cells may come from the graft donor. The material was PBMCs, mostly from graft donor cells, obtained 180 days after TCRalphabeta/CD19-depleted stem cell transplant.

Here the CDR3 reads CASSLPGGGGKHNEQFF. CDR3 DNA: TGTGCCAGCAGCTTGCCAGGGGGCGGCGGAAAACACAATGAGCAGTTCTTC. The chain has TRBV5-5 and TRBJ2-1; TRBD1 matches 8 bases. This CDR3 spans 17 amino acids. V gave up 1 base and J gave up 5 bases; unmatched junction bases: 11. Germline values: CDR1 SGHKS, CDR2 YYEKEE (reference sequence). Using reference TRBV5-5 and TRBJ2-1 for the parts outside the CDR3, the full variable domain is DAGVTQSPTHLIKTRGQQVTLRCSPISGHKSVSWYQQVLGQGPQFIFQYYEKEERGRGNFPDRFSARQFPNYSSELNVNALLLGDSALYLCASSLPGGGGKHNEQFFGPGTRLTVL.